The present entry profiles one T cell receptor (beta chain) with its context. The CDR3 sequence is 14 residues long. Unmatched junction bases numbered 3, after V lost 2 bases and J lost 4 bases. The germline gives CDR1 MNHEY, CDR2 SVGAGI. This entry belongs to a study of glioma-infiltrating T cells after dendritic cell vaccination. As for the study in general: Patients received autologous tumor lysate-pulsed dendritic cell vaccination between the early 2000s and the early 2010s. Patients received three intradermal dendritic cell vaccine injections at biweekly intervals.

The PCR used 60 V beta and 13 J beta primers. Using immunoSEQ multiplex PCR, the repertoire was profiled, and TCRdb retains in-frame clones only, with some absent. The sample lists approximately 84,000 clones, 85% to 90% occurring once. This sequence originates from a human donor with glioblastoma. This sequence joins TRBV6-5 and TRBJ1-1, with TRBD1 matching over 8 bases. Sequencing used blood, obtained before dendritic cell vaccination. The CDR3: CASSYHRGATEAFF. The CDR3 DNA sequence: TGTGCCAGCAGTTACCACAGGGGGGCCACTGAAGCTTTCTTT.